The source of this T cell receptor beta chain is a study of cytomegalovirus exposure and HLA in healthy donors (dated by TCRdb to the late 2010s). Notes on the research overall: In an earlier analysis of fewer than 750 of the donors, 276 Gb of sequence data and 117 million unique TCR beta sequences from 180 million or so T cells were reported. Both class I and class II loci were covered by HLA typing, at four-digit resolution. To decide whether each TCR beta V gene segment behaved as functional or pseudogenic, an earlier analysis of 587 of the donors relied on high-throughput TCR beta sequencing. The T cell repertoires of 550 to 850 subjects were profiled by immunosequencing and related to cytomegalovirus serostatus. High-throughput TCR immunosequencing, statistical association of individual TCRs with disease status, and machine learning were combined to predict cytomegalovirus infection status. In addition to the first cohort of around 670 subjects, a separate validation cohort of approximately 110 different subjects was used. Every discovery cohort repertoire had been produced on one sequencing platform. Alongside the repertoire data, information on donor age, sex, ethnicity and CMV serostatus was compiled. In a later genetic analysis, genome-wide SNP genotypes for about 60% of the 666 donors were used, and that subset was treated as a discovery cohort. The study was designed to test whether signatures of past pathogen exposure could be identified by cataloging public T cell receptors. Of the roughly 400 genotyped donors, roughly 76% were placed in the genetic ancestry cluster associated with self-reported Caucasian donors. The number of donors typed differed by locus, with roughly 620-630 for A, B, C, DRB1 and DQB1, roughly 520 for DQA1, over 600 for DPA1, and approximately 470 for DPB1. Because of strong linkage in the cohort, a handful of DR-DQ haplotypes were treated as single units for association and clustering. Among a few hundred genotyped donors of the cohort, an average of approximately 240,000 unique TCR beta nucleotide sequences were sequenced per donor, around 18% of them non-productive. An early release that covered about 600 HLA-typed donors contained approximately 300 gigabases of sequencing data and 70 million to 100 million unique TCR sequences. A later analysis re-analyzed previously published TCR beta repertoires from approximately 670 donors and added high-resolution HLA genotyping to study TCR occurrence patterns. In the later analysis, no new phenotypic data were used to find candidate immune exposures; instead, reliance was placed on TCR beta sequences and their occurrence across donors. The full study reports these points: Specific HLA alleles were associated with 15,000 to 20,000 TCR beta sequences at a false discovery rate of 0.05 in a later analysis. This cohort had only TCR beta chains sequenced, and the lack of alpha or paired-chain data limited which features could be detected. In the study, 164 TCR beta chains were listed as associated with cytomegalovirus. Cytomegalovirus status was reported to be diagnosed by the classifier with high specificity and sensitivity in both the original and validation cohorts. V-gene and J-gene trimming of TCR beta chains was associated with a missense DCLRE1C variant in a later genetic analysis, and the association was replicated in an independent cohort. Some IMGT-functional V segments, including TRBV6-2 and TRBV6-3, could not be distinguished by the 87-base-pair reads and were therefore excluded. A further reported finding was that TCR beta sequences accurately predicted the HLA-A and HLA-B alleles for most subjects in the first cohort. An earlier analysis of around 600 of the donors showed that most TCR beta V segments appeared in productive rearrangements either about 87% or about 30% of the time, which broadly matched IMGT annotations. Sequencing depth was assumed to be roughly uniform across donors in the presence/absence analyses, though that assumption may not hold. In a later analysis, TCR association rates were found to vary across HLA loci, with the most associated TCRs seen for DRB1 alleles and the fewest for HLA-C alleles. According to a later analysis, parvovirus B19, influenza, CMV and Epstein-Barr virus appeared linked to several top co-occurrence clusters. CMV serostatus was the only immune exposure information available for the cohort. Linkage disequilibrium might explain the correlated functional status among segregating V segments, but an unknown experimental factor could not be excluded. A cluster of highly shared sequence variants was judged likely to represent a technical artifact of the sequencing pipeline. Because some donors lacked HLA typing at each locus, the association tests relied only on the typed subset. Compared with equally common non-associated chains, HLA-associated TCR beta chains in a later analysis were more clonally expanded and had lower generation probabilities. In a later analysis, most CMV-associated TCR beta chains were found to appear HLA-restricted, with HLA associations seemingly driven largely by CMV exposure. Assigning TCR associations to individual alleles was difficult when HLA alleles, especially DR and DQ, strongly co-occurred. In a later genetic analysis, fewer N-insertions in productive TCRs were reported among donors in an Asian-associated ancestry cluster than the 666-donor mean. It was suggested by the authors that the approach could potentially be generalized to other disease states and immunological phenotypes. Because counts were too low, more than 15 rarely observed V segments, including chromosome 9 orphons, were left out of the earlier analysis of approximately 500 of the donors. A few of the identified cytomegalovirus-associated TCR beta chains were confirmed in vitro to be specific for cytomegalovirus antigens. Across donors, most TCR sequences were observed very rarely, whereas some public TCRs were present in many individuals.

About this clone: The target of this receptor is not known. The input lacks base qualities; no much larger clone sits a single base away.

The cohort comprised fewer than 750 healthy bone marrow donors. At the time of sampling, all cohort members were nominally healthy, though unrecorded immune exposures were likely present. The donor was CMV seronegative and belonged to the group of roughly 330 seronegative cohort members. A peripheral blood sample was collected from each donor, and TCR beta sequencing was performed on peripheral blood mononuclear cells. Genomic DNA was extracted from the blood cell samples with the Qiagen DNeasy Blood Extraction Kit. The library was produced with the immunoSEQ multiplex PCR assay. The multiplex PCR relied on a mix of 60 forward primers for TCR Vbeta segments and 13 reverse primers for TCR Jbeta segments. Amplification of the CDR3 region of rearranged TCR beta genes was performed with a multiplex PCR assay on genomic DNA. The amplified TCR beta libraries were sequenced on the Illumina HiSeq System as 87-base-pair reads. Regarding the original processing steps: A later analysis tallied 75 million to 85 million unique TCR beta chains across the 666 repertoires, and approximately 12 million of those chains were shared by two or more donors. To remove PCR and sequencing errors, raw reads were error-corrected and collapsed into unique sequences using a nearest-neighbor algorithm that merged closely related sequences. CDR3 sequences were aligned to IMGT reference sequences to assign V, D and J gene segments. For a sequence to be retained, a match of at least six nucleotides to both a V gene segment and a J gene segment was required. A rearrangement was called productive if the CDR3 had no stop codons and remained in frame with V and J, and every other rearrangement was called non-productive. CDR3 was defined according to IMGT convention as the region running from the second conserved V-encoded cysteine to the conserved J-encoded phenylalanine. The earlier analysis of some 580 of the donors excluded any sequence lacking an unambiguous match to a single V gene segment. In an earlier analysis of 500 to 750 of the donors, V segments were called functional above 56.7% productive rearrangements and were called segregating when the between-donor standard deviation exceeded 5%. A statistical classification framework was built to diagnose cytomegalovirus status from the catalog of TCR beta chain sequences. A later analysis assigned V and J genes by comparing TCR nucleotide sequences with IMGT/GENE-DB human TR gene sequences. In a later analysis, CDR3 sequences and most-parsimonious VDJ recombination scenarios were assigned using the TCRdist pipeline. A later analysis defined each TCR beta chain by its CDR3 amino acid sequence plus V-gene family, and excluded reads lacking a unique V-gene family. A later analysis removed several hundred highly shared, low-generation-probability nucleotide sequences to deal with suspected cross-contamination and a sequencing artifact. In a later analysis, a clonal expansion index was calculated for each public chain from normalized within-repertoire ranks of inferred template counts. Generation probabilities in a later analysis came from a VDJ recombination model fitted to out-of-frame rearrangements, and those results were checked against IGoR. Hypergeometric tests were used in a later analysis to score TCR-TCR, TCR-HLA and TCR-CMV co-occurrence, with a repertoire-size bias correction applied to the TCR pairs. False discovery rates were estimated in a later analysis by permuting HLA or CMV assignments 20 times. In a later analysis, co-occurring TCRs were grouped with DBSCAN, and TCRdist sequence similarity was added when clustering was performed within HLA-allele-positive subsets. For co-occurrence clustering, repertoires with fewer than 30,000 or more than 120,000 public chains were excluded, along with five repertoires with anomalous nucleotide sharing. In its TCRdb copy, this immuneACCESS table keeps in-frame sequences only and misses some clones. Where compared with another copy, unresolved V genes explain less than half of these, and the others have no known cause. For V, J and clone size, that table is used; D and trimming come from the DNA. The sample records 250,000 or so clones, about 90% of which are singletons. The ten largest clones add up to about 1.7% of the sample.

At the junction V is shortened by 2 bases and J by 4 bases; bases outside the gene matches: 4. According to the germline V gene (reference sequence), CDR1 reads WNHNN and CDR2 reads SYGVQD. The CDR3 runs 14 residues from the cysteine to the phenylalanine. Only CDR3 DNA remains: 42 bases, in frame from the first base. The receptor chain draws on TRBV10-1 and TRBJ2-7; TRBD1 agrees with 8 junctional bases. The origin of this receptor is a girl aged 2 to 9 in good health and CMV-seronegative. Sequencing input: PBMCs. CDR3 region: CASSEDRTGYEQYF. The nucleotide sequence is TGCGCCAGCAGTGAGGACCGGACAGGGTACGAGCAGTACTTC.